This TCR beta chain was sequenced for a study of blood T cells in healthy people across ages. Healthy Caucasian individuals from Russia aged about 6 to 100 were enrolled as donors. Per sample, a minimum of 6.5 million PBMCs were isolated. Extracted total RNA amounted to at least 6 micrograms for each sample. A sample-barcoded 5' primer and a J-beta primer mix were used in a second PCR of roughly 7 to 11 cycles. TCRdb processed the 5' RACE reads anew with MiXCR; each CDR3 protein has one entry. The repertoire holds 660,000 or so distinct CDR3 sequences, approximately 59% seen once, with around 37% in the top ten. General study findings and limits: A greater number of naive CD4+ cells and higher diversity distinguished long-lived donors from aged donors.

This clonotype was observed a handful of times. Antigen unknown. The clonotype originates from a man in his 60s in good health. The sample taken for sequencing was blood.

The CDR3 reads CATGGQSRPNEQFF. CDR3 coding DNA: TGTGCCACCGGGGGACAGTCGCGTCCGAATGAGCAGTTCTTC. V and J are TRBV27 and TRBJ2-1; TRBD1 might be the D (7 bases). Germline V gene sequence: CDR1 MNHEY, CDR2 SMNVEV (reference sequence). V was shortened by 10 bases and J by 7 bases, with 20 bases between the two germline ends. This CDR3 spans 14 amino acids.